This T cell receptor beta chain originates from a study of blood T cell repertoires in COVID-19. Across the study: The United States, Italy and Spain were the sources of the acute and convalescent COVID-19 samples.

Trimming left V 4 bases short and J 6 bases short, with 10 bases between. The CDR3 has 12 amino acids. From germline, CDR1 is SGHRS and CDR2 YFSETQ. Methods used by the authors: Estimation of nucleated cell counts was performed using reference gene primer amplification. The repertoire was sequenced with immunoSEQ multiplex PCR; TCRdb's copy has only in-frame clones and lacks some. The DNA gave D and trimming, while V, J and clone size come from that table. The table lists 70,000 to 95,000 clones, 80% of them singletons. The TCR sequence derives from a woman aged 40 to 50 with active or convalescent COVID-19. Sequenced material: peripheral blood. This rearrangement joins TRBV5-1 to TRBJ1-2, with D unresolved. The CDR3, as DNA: TGCGCCAGCAGCGGATCGGGGAATGGCTACACCTTC. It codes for CASSGSGNGYTF. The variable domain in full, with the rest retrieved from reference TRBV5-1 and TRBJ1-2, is KAGVTQTPRYLIKTRGQQVTLSCSPISGHRSVSWYQQTPGQGLQFLFEYFSETQRNKGNFPGRFSGRQFSNSRSEMNVSTLELGDSALYLCASSGSGNGYTFGSGTRLTVV.